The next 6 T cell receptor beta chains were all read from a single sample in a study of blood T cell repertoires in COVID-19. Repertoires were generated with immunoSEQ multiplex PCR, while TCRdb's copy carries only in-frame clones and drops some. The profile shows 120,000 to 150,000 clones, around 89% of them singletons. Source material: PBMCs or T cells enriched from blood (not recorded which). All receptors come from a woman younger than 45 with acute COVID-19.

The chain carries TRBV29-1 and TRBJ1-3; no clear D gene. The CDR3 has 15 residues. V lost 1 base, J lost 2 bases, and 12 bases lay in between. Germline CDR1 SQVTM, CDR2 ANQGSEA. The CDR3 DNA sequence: TGCAGCGTTGAAGGGATCTACAGCACTGGAAACACCATATATTTT. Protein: CSVEGIYSTGNTIYF.

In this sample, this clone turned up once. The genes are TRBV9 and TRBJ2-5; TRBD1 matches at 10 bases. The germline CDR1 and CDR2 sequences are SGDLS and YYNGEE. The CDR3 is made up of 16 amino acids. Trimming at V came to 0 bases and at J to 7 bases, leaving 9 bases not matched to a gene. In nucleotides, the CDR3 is TGTGCCAGCAGCGTAGGAGGCATTGGACAGGGGGGGACCCAGTACTTC. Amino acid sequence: CASSVGGIGQGGTQYF.

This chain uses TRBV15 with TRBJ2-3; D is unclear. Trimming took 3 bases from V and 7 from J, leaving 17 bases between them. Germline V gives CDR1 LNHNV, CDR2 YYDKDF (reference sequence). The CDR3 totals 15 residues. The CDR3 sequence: CATSSTGAEHNTQYF. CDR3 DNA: TGTGCCACCAGCAGCACCGGCGCGGAGCACAATACGCAGTATTTT.

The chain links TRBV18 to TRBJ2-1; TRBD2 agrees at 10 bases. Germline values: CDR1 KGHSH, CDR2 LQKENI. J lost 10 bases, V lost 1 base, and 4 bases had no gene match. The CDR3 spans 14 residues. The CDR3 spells CASSPLGSGREQFF. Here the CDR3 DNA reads TGTGCCAGCTCACCACTAGGTAGCGGGAGGGAGCAGTTCTTC.

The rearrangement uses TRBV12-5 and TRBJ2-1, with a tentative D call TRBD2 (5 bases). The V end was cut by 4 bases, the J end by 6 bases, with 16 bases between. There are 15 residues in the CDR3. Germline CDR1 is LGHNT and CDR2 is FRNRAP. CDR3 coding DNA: TGTGCTAGTGGTTCGGGCGCCGGGGTGGGCAATGAGCAGTTCTTC. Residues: CASGSGAGVGNEQFF.

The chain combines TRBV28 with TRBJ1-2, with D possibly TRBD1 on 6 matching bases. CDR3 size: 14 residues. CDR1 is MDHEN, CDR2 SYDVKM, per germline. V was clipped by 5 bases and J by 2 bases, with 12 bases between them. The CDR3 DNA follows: TGTGCCAGCAGTCCAGGACAGCGGAACTATGGCTACACCTTC. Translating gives CASSPGQRNYGYTF.